This is a list of T cell receptor beta chains from one sample in a study of response to subunit inactivated influenza vaccine. TCRdb re-derived calls from the RT-PCR reads in MiXCR, one entry per CDR3 protein. In the table there are about 520,000 distinct CDR3 sequences, 25% of which are singletons. Source: CD4+ T cells sorted from PBMCs, taken 5 days after vaccination. The receptors were gathered from a man aged 45-60 years who received an inactivated influenza vaccine. CDR3s leave out the opening cysteine and the closing phenylalanine or tryptophan. The D gene is left open where the match is weak.

V	J	D	CDR3
TRBV10-3	TRBJ2-1	TRBD2	AISETPSGSRGEQF
TRBV5-1	TRBJ1-2	.	ASSTLSGATNYGYT
TRBV5-4	TRBJ1-5	.	ASSLYGSNQPQH
TRBV7-9	TRBJ1-1	.	ASSLRAWPISEAF
TRBV6-6	TRBJ1-1	TRBD1	ASRGQGATEAF
TRBV20-1	TRBJ2-1	.	SARGSVSYNEQF
TRBV6-1	TRBJ2-4	TRBD1	ASSRDRGYAKNIQY
TRBV29-1	TRBJ1-1	.	SVGKGTEAF
TRBV4-2	TRBJ1-5	.	ASSHPGWNQPQH
TRBV7-2	TRBJ1-1	.	ASSLAPGRTAEAF
TRBV4-1	TRBJ2-3	TRBD2	ASSQSGGAPPTDTQY
TRBV6-5	TRBJ2-1	.	ASSLLFSYNEQF
TRBV12-3/TRBV12-4	TRBJ1-1	.	ASSLSTEAF
TRBV29-1	TRBJ2-1	.	SVDLNLKTSGEQF
TRBV30	TRBJ1-4	.	AWSVGPNEKLF
TRBV5-1	TRBJ2-5	.	ASSLQGTRETQY
TRBV6-2/TRBV6-3	TRBJ2-5	.	ASSRATGMETQY
TRBV4-1	TRBJ2-7	.	ASSPHRVLSSYEQY
TRBV6-1	TRBJ2-7	TRBD1	ASNEGGNGYEQY
TRBV28	TRBJ2-2	.	ASTPGGPGELF
TRBV7-2	TRBJ2-7	TRBD2	ASSSVLRSGRTNEQY
TRBV7-2	TRBJ2-7	.	ASSLGRSKGYEQY
TRBV7-8	TRBJ1-1	.	ASSTRGLSTEAF
TRBV4-1	TRBJ2-6	TRBD1	ASSNTGGSGANVLT